The sample holds a few counts of the clone carrying this TCR beta chain. The target antigen is unknown. This sample was included in a study of T-cell reconstitution after alpha-beta-depleted transplantation in children. Findings of the study overall: Several hundred rapidly expanded clones from non-depleted graft cells reportedly supplied alpha-beta T cells about two months post-transplant.

CDR3 length: 12 residues. Trimming stripped 4 bases from V and 11 bases from J, with 12 bases between. Germline V lookup: CDR1 ENHRY, CDR2 SYGVKD. A library of TCRbeta sequences, prepared with unique molecular identifiers, was generated. TCRdb re-analysed the PCR reads in MiXCR, keeping a single row per CDR3 protein. There are hundreds of thousands of distinct CDR3 sequences in the sample; 15% to 20% occur only once, and about 41% lies in the top ten. The sample here was PBMCs, mostly from graft donor cells, taken 360 days after TCRalphabeta/CD19-depleted stem cell transplant. The clonotype comes from a male patient between 2 and 9 years old who had a stem cell transplant for acute lymphoblastic leukemia, so the T cells may come from the graft donor. The chain couples TRBV10-3 to TRBJ2-4; D is ambiguous. DNA for the CDR3: TGTGCCATCAGTGCCGTGGGCTCCTTTCAGTACTTC. This gives the protein CAISAVGSFQYF.